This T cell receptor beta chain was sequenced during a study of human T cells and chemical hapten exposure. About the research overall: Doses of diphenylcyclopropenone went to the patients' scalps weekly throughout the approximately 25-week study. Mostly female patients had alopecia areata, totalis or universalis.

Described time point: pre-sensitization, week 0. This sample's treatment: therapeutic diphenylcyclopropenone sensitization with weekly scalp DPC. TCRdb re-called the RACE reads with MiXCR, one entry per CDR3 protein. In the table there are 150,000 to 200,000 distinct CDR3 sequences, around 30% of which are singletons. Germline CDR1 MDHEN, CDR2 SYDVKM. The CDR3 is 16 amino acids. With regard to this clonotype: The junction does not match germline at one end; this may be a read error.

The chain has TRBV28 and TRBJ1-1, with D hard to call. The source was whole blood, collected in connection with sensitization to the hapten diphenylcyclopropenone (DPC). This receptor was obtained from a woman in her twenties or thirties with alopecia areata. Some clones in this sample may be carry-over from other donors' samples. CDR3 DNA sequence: TGTGTCAGCAGAAAGCCCAGTTGGACGGGGAACACTGAAGCTTTCTTT. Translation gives CVSRKPSWTGNTEAFF. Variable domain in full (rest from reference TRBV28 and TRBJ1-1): DVKVTQSSRYLVKRTGEKVFLECVQDMDHENMFWYRQDPGLGLRLIYFSYDVKMKEKGDIPEGYSVSREKKERFSLILESASTNQTSMYLCVSRKPSWTGNTEAFFGQGTRLTVV.